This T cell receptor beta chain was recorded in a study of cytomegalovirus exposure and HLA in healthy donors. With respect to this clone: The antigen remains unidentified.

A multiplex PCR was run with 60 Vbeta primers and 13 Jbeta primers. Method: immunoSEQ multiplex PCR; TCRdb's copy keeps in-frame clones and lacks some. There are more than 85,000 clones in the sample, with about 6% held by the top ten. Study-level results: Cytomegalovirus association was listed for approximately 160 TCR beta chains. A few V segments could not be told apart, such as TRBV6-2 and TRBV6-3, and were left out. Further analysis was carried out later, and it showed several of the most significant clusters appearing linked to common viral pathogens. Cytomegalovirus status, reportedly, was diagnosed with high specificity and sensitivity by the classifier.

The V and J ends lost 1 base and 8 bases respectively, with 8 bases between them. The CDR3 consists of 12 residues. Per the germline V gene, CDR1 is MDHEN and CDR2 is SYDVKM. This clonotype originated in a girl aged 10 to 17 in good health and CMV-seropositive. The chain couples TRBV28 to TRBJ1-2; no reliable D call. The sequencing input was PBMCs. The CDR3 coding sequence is TGTGCCAGCAGTTTATCCGTGCGCGGCTACACCTTC. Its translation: CASSLSVRGYTF.